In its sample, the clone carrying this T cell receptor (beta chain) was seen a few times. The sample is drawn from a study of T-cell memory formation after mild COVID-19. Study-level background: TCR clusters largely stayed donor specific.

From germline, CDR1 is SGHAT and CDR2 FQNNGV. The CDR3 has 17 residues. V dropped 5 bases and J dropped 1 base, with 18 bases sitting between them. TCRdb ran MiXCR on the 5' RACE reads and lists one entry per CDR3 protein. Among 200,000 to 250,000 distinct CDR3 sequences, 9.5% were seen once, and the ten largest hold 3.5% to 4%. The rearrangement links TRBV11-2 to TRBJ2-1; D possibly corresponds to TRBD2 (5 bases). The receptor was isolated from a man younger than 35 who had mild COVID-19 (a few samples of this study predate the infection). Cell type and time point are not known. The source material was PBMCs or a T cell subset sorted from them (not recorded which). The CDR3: CASSTRTSPSSYNEQFF. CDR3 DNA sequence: TGTGCCAGCAGCACAAGGACTTCCCCCAGTTCCTACAATGAGCAGTTCTTC.